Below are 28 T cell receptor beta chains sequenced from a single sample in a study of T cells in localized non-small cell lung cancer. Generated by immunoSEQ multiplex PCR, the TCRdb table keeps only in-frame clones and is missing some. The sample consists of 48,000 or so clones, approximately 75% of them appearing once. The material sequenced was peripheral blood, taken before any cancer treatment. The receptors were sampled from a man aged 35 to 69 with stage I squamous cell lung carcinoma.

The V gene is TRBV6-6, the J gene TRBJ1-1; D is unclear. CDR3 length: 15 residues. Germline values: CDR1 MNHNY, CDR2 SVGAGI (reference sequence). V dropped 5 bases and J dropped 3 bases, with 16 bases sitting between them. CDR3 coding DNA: TGTGCCAGCAGTCCCTACTCATTGTGGGACACTGAAGCTTTCTTT. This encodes CASSPYSLWDTEAFF.

CDR3 bases: TGTGCCAGCAGAAGGGGGCAGGGAGGAAACACCATATATTTT. Its protein product is CASRRGQGGNTIYF. V is TRBV2 and J is TRBJ1-3; 7 positions agree with TRBD1. The CDR3 covers 14 residues. V trimming: 6 bases; J trimming: 4 bases; junction bases outside the gene matches: 6. Germline loops: CDR1 SNHLY, CDR2 FYNNEI.

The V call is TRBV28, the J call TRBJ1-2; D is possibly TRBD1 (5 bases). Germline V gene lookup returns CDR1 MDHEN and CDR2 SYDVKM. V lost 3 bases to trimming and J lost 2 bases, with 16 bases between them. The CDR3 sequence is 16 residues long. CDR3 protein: CASSFRDGVTNYGYTF. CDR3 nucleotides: TGTGCCAGCAGTTTCCGGGACGGGGTGACCAACTATGGCTACACCTTC.

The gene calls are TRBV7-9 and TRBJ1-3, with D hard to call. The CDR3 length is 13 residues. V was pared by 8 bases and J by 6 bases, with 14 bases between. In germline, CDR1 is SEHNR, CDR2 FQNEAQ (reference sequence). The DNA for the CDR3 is TGTGCCAGCGGGAGTTTTGTTGAAAACACCATATATTTT. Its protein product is CASGSFVENTIYF.

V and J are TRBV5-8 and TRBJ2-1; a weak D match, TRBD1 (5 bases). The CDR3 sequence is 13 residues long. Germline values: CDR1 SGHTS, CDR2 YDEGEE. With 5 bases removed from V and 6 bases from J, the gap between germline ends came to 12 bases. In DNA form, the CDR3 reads TGTGCCAGCAGGACCAGGGCTACCAATGAGCAGTTCTTC. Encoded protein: CASRTRATNEQFF.

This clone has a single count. Written as DNA, the CDR3 is TGTGCCAGTAGTCCAAGGACAGAGAACACTGAAGCTTTCTTT. Its translation: CASSPRTENTEAFF. The chain carries TRBV19 and TRBJ1-1, with D possibly matching TRBD1 (6 bases). Trimming shortened V by 5 bases and J by 1 base, and 11 bases separated the two germline ends. Germline V gene lookup returns CDR1 LNHDA and CDR2 SQIVND (reference sequence). The CDR3 is 14 amino acids.

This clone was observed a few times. CDR3 in amino acids: CASTGTVNTEAFF. CDR3 in DNA: TGTGCCAGCACCGGGACAGTGAACACTGAAGCTTTCTTT. The chain combines TRBV2 with TRBJ1-1; 7 nucleotides match TRBD1. Germline values: CDR1 SNHLY, CDR2 FYNNEI. The CDR3 is 13 amino acids. V lost 7 bases, J lost 0 bases, and 2 bases stayed unmatched.

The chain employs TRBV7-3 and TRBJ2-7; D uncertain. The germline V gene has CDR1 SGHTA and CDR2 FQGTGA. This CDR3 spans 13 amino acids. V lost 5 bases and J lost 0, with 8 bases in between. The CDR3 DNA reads TGTGCCAGCAGCCCGGACCGCTCCTACGAGCAGTACTTC. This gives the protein CASSPDRSYEQYF.

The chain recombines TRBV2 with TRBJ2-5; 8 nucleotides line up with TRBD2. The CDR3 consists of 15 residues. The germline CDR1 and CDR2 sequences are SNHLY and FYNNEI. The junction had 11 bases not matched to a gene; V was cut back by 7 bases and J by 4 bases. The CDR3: CASNTGLGRGETQYF. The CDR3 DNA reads TGTGCCAGCAACACGGGACTAGGAAGGGGAGAGACCCAGTACTTC.

In nucleotides, the CDR3 is TGTGCCAGCAGCCCTTTGCGGGGATCCACAGATACGCAGTATTTT. It encodes CASSPLRGSTDTQYF. The rearrangement joins TRBV9 to TRBJ2-3, with a weak D call TRBD2 (6 bases). Germline V lookup: CDR1 SGDLS, CDR2 YYNGEE. The CDR3 sequence is 15 residues long. The germline V and J ends were trimmed by 4 bases and 2 bases, with 14 bases remaining between them.

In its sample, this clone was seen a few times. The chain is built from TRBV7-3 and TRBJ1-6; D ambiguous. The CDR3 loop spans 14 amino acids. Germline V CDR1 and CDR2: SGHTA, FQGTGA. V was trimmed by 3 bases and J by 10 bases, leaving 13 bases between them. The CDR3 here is CASSLLESGSPLHF. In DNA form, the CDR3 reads TGTGCCAGCAGCTTGCTGGAATCGGGGTCACCCCTCCACTTT.

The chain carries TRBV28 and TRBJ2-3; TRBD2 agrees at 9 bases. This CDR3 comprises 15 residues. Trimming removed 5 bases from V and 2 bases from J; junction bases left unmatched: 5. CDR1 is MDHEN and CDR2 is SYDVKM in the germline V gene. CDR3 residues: CASSASGDYTDTQYF. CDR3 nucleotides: TGTGCCAGCAGTGCTAGCGGGGATTACACAGATACGCAGTATTTT.

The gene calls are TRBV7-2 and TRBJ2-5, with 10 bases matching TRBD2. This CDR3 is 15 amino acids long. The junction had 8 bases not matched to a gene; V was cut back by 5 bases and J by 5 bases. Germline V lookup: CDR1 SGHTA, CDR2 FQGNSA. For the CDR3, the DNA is TGTGCCAGCAGCCCCCAATCGACTAGCGGGGAGACCCAGTACTTC. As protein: CASSPQSTSGETQYF.

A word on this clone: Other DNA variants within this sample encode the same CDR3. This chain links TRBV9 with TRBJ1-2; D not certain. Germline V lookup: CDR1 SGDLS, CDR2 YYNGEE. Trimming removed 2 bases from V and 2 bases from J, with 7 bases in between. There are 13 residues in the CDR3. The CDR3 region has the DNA TGTGCCAGCAGCGTGGCAGGAAACTATGGCTACACCTTC. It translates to CASSVAGNYGYTF.

The CDR3 spells CASSLALGGSRGEQYF. The CDR3 bases are TGTGCCAGCAGCTTAGCTTTGGGGGGGTCGCGTGGCGAGCAGTACTTC. The chain links TRBV7-9 to TRBJ2-7, with 7 bases fitting TRBD2. Germline trimming cut 0 bases from V and 6 bases from J; bases unmatched to any gene: 11. The CDR3 has 16 residues. CDR1 SEHNR and CDR2 FQNEAQ come from the germline V gene (reference sequence).

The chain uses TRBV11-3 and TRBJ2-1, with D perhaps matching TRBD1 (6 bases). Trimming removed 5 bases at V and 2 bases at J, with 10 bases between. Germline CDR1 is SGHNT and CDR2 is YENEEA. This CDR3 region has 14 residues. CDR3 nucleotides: TGTGCCAGCAGCGTGGGGGCCCCCTACAATGAGCAGTTCTTC. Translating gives CASSVGAPYNEQFF.

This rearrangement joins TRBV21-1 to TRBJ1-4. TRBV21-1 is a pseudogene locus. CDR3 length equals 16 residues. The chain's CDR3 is CASSTSTGSLPEKLFF. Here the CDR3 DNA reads TGTGCCAGCAGCACTTCGACGGGCTCTTTGCCCGAAAAACTGTTTTTT.

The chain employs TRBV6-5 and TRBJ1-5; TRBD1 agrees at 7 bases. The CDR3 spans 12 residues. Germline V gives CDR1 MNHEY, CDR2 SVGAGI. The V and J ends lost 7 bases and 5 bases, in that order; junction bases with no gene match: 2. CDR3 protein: CASKQGDQPQHF. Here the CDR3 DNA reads TGTGCCAGCAAGCAGGGGGATCAGCCCCAGCATTTT.

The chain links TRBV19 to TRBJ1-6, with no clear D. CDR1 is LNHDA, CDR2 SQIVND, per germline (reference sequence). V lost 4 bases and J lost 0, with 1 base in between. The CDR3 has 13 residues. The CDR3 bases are TGTGCCAGTAGTAACTCCTATAATTCACCCCTCCACTTT. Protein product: CASSNSYNSPLHF.

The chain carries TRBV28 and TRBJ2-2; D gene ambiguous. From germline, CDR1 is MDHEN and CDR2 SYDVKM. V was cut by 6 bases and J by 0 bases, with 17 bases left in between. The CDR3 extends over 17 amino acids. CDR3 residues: CASRPPNGRTNTGELFF. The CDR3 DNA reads TGTGCCAGCAGACCGCCGAATGGGCGCACGAACACCGGGGAGCTGTTTTTT.

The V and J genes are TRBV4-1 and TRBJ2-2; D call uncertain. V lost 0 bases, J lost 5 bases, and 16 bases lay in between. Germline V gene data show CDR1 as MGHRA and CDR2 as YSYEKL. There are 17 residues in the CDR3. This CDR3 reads CASSQDQFGVFTGELFF. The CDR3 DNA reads TGCGCCAGCAGCCAAGATCAGTTTGGTGTATTTACCGGGGAGCTGTTTTTT.

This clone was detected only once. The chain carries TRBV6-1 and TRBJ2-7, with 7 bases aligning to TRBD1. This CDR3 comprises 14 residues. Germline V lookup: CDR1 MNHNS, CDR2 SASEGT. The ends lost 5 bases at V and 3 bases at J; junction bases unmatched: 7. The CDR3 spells CASSHPGQDYEQYF. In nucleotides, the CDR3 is TGTGCCAGCAGTCATCCCGGACAGGACTACGAGCAGTACTTC.

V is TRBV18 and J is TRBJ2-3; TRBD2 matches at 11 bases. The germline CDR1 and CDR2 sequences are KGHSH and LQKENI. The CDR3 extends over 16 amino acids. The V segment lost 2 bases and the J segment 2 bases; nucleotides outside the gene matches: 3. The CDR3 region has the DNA TGTGCCAGCTCACCAAAACTAGCGGGGGCCACAGATACGCAGTATTTT. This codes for CASSPKLAGATDTQYF.

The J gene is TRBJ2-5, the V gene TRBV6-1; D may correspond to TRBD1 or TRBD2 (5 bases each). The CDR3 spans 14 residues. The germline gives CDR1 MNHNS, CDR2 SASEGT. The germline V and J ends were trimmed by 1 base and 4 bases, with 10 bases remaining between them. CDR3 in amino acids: CASSEGAGRETQYF. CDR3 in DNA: TGTGCCAGCAGTGAAGGGGCAGGGAGAGAGACCCAGTACTTC.

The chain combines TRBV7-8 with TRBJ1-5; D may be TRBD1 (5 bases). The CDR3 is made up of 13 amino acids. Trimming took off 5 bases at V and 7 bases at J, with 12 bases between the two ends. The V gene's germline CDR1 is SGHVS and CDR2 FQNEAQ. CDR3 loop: CASSPRDLQPQHF. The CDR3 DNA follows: TGTGCCAGCAGCCCCAGGGATTTACAGCCCCAGCATTTT.

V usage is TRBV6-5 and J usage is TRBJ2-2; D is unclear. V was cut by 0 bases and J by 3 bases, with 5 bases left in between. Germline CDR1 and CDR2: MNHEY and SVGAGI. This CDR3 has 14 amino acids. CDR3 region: CASSYSFDTGELFF. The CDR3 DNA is TGTGCCAGCAGTTACTCGTTCGACACCGGGGAGCTGTTTTTT.

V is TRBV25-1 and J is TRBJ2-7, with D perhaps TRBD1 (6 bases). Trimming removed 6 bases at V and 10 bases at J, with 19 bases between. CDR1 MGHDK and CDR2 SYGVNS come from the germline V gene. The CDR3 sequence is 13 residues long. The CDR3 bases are TGTGCCAGCAGGTCCCGGGACACAGAGCGACAGTACTTC. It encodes CASRSRDTERQYF.

This CDR3 reads CASSLSNRVQYGYTF. CDR3 in DNA: TGTGCCAGCAGTTTATCAAACAGGGTACAGTATGGCTACACCTTC. The chain recombines TRBV28 with TRBJ1-2, with D perhaps matching TRBD1 (6 bases). The ends were cut back, 1 base at V and 5 bases at J, with 14 bases in the middle. CDR1 is MDHEN, CDR2 SYDVKM, per germline. The CDR3 has 15 residues.